This T cell receptor beta chain was recorded in a study of cytomegalovirus exposure and HLA in healthy donors. PCR primers comprised 60 Vbeta and 13 Jbeta primers. The assay was immunoSEQ multiplex PCR, and TCRdb's table has in-frame clones only and misses some. This repertoire shows about 130,000 clones, around 73% found once; its top ten account for approximately 1.5%. V dropped 0 bases and J dropped 3 bases, with 17 bases sitting between them. The CDR3 has 18 residues. The germline V gene has CDR1 MGHRA and CDR2 YSYEKL. Source material: PBMCs. The receptor comes from a female donor in good health and CMV-seronegative. The chain combines TRBV4-1 with TRBJ1-4, with D unresolved. CDR3 sequence (DNA): TGCGCCAGCAGCCAAGAGGCCCGCACCCTTGCCCCTAATGAAAAACTGTTTTTT. Residues: CASSQEARTLAPNEKLFF.